The 2 T cell receptor beta chains listed next were all sequenced from one sample in a study of PD-L1 blockade in urothelial cancer. Here immunoSEQ multiplex PCR was the method, and the copy in TCRdb shows in-frame clones only, minus some. This table has some 65,000 clones, about 76% appearing once. Time point denoted: pretreatment peripheral blood. The sequenced sample was PBMCs, obtained around atezolizumab (anti-PD-L1) treatment. The receptors were gathered from a man in his 70s with urothelial cancer.

The gene calls are TRBV5-5 and TRBJ2-1, with TRBD1 identical over 10 bases. The CDR3 has 15 amino acids. The J segment lost 3 bases and the V segment lost 4 bases, leaving 4 bases of the junction unmatched. Germline V gene lookup returns CDR1 SGHKS and CDR2 YYEKEE (reference sequence). The CDR3 loop reads CASSPRTGGYNEQFF. The CDR3 bases are TGTGCCAGCAGCCCCAGGACAGGGGGCTACAATGAGCAGTTCTTC.

This clone was observed a handful of times. This chain uses TRBV6-1 with TRBJ1-5; 9 positions match TRBD1. The CDR3 spans 14 residues. J lost 6 bases, V lost 4 bases, and 4 bases had no gene match. Germline V CDR1 and CDR2: MNHNS, SASEGT. The CDR3 DNA is TGTGCCAGCAGTGTGACAGGGGGTTTTCAGCCCCAGCATTTT. The encoded protein is CASSVTGGFQPQHF.